This TCR beta chain comes out of a study of HIV-infected patients and healthy controls (dated by TCRdb to the mid-2010s). A note on the overall study: After three months of therapy, CD4 counts in about 85% of the 16 patients increased to a modest but significant degree while remaining below normal ranges. After a further year of therapy, viral load was undetectable in all patients, having already become undetectable in most of the 16 patients by the second bleed. The study asked whether deep sequencing of the TCR repertoire from small blood samples of HIV patients could detect immune perturbation and reconstitution. No consistent shift in CD8 counts was seen during early therapy, whereas a slight rise was seen in the CD4:CD8 ratio. Relative to controls, total CDR3 counts per chain did not differ significantly, and patients lacked overall T-cell lymphocytopenia. General findings and caveats noted by the study authors: Only sixteen HIV-infected individuals were processed, which the authors considered a major limit on how widely the findings apply. Sequencing depth was restricted by the use of whole blood, which also prevented the dynamics of distinct T-cell subpopulations from being separated. HLA typing of donors was not performed in the study. During therapy, HIV-associated CDR3s significantly decreased in frequency, while CMV-associated CDR3s did not change significantly, though most became more frequent. In HIV-infected patients, the apparent post-therapy recovery of the Gini index was not replicated in size-matched repertoire data. Differing numbers of distinct sequences in patients and controls hindered comparison, and size-matching assigned excessive weight to rare events in the HIV-infected data. Roughly threefold more distinct CDR3s and higher Shannon diversity were observed in healthy control repertoires than in untreated HIV+ repertoires. In the samples, alpha-beta chain pairing was left undetermined. The study cohorts differed slightly in age and sex profile, but those differences did not account for the observed differences in diversity. Only 2 to 4 months of therapy was reflected in the treated samples, a period arguably too short to observe immune reconstitution given low adult thymic output. Oligoclonality may be reflected in the significantly higher mean Gini indices of HIV-infected repertoires compared with controls. By Jaccard index and by the count of highly shared sequences, healthy controls shared more CDR3s between individuals than HIV+ patients did. Eight alpha and eight beta V genes showed significantly different mean usage between HIV-infected patients and controls. MAIT cell alpha-chain CDR3s were present at high frequency in healthy controls but severely depleted in HIV+ repertoires.

Follow-up blood was drawn from HIV-infected patients roughly three months, about 14 weeks, after the initiation of antiretroviral therapy. Whole blood was used without fractionating the cells, so the repertoire represented all peripheral T cells without sorting. For RNA extraction, more than 2 ml of peripheral blood was collected into Tempus tubes. Patients were deemed ineligible for enrollment if they had febrile or AIDS-related illness, tumors, hepatitis B or C coinfection, immunomodulatory therapy, recent vaccination or treatment interruptions. Residual genomic DNA was removed with the TURBO-DNase kit and globin mRNA was depleted with GLOBINclear. This clonotype is characterized as medium-sized (0.01 to 0.1%). Its target antigen remains unknown. The record has no base qualities; no much larger clone is one base away. Trimming takes 5 bases off V and 3 bases off J; junction bases not matched to a gene: 6. The CDR3, from cysteine to phenylalanine, totals 16 residues. CDR3 DNA only is kept here, 48 bases in frame from base 1. The germline V gene (reference sequence) supplies CDR1 SEHNR and CDR2 FQNEAQ.

Using SuperScript III with primers targeting the alpha and beta constant regions, around 530 ng of RNA was reverse transcribed. Alpha and beta chain libraries were generated separately via chain-specific third strand synthesis with multiplexing indices. In the protocol, all rearrangements within a chain were amplified with a single primer pair so that primer bias was avoided, and molecular barcodes were added to each cDNA molecule. Purified cDNA was joined by T4 RNA Ligase 1 to a 5' RACE adapter carrying a random hexamer and the SP2 sequencing primer site. Second strand synthesis was performed with Phusion polymerase and primed from the SP2 site, and slow temperature ramps were applied to favor optimal annealing. The 12-nucleotide barcode on each molecule comprised two random hexamer sequences, both introduced before amplification and concatenated. P5 and P7 adapter elements plus a second index were added in a short first PCR, which was followed by a roughly 21-cycle amplification PCR with P5s and P7 primers. In total the libraries went through roughly 27 PCR cycles, after which the libraries were quantified on a Qubit, sized on a Bioanalyzer, and diluted to roughly 4.2 nM. The normalized libraries were sequenced on an Illumina MiSeq using 2 x 250 paired-end kits. Into around 9.8 ul Tris-Cl, the reverse transcription reactions were eluted following cleanup on MinElute columns. The adapter ligations were run for 23 hours at 16 degrees C, and AMPure XP beads at a 1:1 ratio were afterwards used to clean them. As for the authors' bioinformatics: A modified Decombinator that output V, J, insert and barcode information was used to process the demultiplexed FASTQ files. Sequences sharing a barcode but differing from the dominant sequence were discarded as errors, and barcodes clustered at Levenshtein distance 3 were counted to estimate original cDNA molecules. The R packages ineq, vegan, igraph and RCytoscape were used for downstream analyses, with IMGT nomenclature and CDR3 definitions applied. V gene usage was calculated across distinct sequences, with every TCR tallied a single time to avoid skew from clonal expansion. Unique CDR3 amino acid sequences within a donor were connected in similarity networks whenever two sequences differed by a single Levenshtein edit. Published HIV-specific CDR3s (around 90 alpha, 650 to 850 beta) and CMV-specific CDR3s (13 alpha, over 250 beta) were compiled and searched for in the repertoires. It was shown by random subsampling to size-matched repertoires that the decreased diversity of patients was not caused by their lower sequence numbers. TCRdb reprocessing: public reads trimmed at Q25 with fastp, clones called with MiXCR, in-frame beta chains kept. Rows merge per CDR3 protein into single entries with the most common DNA and genes. The V and J calls and clone size come from TCRdb's table, not from the authors' own analysis. Recorded for this sample are around 7,000 distinct CDR3 sequences; around 9.3% of them occurred a single time. Clones ranked in the top ten supply approximately 17% of the sample.

The chain joins TRBV7-9 to TRBJ1-6; TRBD1 lines up with 8 middle nucleotides. The receptor's source is an adult with HIV infection. The material sequenced was blood, taken during antiretroviral therapy. The CDR3 protein sequence reads: CASSMDRELYNSPLHF. The DNA sequence is as follows: TGTGCCAGCAGCATGGACAGGGAACTCTATAATTCACCCCTCCACTTT. The CDR3, completed at both ends by the reference TRBV7-9 and TRBJ1-6 genes, gives the full variable domain DTGVSQNPRHKITKRGQNVTFRCDPISEHNRLYWYRQTLGQGPEFLTYFQNEAQLEKSRLLSDRFSAERPKGSFSTLEIQRTEQGDSAMYLCASSMDRELYNSPLHFGNGTRLTVT.